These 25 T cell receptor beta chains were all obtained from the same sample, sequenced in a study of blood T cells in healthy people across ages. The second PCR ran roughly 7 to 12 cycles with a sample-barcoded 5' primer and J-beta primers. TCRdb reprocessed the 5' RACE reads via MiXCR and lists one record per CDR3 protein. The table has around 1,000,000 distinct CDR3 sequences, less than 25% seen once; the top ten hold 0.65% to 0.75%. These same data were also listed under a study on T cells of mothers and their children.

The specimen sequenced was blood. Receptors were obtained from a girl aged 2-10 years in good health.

This chain's CDR3 is CASSEGDVIYGYTF. The DNA of the CDR3 is TGTGCCAGCAGTGAAGGGGACGTTATCTATGGCTACACCTTC. This sequence joins TRBV6-1 and TRBJ1-2; D possibly corresponds to TRBD1 (5 bases). The CDR3 totals 14 residues. The V end was cut by 1 base, the J end by 4 bases, with 10 bases between. Germline V gene lookup returns CDR1 MNHNS and CDR2 SASEGT.

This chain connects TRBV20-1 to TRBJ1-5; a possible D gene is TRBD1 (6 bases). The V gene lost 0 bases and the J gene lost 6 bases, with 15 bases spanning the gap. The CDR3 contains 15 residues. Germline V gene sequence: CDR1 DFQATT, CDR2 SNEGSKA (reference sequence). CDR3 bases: TGCAGTGCTAGAGATTCTTGGGGGGCGCGTCAGCCCCAGCATTTT. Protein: CSARDSWGARQPQHF.

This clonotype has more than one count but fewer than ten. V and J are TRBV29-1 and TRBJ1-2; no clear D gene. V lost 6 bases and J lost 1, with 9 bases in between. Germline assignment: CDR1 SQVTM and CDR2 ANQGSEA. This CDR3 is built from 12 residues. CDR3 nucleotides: TGCAGCGTGGAGGACGGTAACTATGGCTACACCTTC. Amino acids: CSVEDGNYGYTF.

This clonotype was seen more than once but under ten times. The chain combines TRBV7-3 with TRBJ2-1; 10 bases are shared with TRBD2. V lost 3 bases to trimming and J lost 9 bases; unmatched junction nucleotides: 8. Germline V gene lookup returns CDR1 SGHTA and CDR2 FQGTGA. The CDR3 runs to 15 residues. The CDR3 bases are TGTGCCAGCAGCTTCGGGCTAGCGGGAGATGTTGAGCAGTTCTTC. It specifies CASSFGLAGDVEQFF.

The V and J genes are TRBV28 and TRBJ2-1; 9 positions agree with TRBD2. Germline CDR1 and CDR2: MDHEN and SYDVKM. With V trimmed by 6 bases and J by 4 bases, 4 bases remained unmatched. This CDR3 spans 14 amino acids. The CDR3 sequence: CASRYLAGYNEQFF. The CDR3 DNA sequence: TGTGCCAGCAGGTATCTAGCGGGGTACAATGAGCAGTTCTTC.

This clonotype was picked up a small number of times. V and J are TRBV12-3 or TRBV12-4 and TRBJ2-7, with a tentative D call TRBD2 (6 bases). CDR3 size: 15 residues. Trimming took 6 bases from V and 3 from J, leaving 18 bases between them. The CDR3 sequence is CASRPSVGGYYEQYF. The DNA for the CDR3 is TGTGCCAGCAGGCCCTCTGTTGGGGGGTACTACGAGCAGTACTTC.

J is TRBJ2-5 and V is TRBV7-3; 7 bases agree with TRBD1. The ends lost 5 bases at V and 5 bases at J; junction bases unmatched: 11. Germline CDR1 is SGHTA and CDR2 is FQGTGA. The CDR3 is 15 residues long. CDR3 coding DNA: TGTGCCAGCAGCGCGACGGGACAGCTGGCGGAGACCCAGTACTTC. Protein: CASSATGQLAETQYF.

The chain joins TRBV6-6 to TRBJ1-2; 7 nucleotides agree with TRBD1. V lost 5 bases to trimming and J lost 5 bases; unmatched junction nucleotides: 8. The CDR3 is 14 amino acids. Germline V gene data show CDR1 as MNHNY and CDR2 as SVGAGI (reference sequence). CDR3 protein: CASSEPTGAYGYTF. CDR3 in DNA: TGTGCCAGCAGTGAGCCTACAGGGGCTTATGGCTACACCTTC.

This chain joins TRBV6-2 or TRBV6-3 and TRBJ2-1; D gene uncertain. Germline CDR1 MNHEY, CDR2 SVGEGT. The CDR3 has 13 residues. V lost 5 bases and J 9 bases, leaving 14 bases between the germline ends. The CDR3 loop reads CASSPTGLPEQFF. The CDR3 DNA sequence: TGTGCCAGCAGTCCTACCGGGCTTCCTGAGCAGTTCTTC.

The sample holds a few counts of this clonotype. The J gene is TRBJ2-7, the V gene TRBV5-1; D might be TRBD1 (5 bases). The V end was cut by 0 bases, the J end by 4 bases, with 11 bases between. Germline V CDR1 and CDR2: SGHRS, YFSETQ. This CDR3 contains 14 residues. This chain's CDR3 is CASSLGQLTYEQYF. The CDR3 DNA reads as TGCGCCAGCAGCTTGGGACAGCTTACTTACGAGCAGTACTTC. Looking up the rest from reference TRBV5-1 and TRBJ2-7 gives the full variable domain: KAGVTQTPRYLIKTRGQQVTLSCSPISGHRSVSWYQQTPGQGLQFLFEYFSETQRNKGNFPGRFSGRQFSNSRSEMNVSTLELGDSALYLCASSLGQLTYEQYFGPGTRLTVT.

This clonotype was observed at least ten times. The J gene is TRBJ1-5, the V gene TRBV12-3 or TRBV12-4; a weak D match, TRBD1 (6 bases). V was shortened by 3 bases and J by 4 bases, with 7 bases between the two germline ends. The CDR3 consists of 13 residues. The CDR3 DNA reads TGTGCCAGCAGTTTTACAGGGAATCAGCCCCAGCATTTT. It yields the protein CASSFTGNQPQHF.

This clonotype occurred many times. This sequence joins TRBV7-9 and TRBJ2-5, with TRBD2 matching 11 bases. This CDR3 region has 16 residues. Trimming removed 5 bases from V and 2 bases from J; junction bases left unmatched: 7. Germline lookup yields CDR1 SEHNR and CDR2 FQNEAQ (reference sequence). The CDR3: CASSLGTSGTQETQYF. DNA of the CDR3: TGTGCCAGCAGCCTTGGGACTAGCGGCACTCAAGAGACCCAGTACTTC.

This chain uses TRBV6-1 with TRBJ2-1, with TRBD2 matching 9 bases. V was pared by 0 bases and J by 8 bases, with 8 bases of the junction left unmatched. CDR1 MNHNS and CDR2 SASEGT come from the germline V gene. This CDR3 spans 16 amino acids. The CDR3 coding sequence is TGTGCCAGCAGTGAAGCGCCCAGGTCTAGCGGGGATGAGCAGTTCTTC. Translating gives CASSEAPRSSGDEQFF.

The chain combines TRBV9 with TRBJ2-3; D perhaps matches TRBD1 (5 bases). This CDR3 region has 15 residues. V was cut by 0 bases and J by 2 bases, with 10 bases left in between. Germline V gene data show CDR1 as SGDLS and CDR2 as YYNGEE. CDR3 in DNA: TGTGCCAGCAGCGTAGTAGGGGCGTTCACAGATACGCAGTATTTT. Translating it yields CASSVVGAFTDTQYF.

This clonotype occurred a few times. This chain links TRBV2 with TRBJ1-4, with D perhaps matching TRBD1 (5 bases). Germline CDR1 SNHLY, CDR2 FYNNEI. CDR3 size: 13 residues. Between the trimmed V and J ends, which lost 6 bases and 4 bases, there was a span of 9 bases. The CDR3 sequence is CASSGTNNEKLFF. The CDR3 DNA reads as TGTGCCAGCAGCGGGACTAATAATGAAAAACTGTTTTTT.

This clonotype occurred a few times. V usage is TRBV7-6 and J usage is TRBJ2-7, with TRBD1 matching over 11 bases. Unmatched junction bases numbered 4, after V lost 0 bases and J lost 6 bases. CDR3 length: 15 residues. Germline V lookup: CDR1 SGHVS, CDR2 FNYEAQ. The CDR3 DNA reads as TGTGCCAGCAGCTTAGCCGGACAGGGGGCAGGCGAGCAGTACTTC. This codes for CASSLAGQGAGEQYF.

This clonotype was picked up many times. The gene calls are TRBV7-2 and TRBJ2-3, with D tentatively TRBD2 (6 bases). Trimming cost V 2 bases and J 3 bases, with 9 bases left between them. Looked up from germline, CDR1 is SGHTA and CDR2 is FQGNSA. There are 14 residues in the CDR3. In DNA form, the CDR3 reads TGTGCCAGCAGCTTATCGGGGACTACAGATACGCAGTATTTT. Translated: CASSLSGTTDTQYF.

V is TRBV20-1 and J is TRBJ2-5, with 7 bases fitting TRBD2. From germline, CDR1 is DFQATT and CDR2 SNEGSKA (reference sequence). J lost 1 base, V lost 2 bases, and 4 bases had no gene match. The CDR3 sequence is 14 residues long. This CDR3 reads CSARTSVSQETQYF. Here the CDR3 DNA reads TGCAGTGCTAGAACTAGCGTCAGCCAAGAGACCCAGTACTTC.

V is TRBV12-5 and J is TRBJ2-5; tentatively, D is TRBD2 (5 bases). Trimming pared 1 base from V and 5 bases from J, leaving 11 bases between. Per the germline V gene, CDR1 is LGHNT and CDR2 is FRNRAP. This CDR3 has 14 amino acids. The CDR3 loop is CASGLGALAETQYF. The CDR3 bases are TGTGCTAGTGGTTTGGGGGCCTTAGCGGAGACCCAGTACTTC. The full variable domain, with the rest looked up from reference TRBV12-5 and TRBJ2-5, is DARVTQTPRHKVTEMGQEVTMRCQPILGHNTVFWYRQTMMQGLELLAYFRNRAPLDDSGMPKDRFSAEMPDATLATLKIQPSEPRDSAVYFCASGLGALAETQYFGPGTRLLVL.

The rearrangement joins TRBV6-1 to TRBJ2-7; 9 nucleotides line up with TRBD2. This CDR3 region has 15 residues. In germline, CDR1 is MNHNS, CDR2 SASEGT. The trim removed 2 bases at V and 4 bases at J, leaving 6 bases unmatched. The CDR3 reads CASSERAGGPYEQYF. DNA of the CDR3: TGTGCCAGCAGTGAAAGGGCGGGAGGGCCTTACGAGCAGTACTTC.

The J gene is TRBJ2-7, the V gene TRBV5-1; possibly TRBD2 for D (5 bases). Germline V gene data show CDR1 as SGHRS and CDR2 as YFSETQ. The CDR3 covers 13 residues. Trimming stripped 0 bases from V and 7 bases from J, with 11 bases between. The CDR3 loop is CASSLAFSVEQYF. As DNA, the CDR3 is TGCGCCAGCAGCTTGGCCTTTAGCGTGGAGCAGTACTTC.

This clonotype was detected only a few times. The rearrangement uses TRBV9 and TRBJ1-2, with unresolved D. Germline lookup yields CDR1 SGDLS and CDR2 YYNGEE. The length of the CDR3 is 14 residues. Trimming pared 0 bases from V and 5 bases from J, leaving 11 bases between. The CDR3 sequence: CASSVEGSAYGYTF. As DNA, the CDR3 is TGTGCCAGCAGCGTAGAAGGGTCGGCGTATGGCTACACCTTC.

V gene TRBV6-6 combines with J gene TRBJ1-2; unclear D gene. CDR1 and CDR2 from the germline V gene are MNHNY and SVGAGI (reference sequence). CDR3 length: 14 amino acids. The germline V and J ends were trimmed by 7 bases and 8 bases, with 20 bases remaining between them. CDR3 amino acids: CASISRSGLAGYTF. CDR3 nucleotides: TGTGCCAGCATCTCAAGGTCCGGGCTCGCAGGCTACACCTTC.

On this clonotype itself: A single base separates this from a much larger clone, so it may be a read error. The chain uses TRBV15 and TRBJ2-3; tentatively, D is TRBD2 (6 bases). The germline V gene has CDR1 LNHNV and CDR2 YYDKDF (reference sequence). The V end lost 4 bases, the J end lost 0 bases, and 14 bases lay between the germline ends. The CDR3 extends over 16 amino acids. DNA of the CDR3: TGTGCCACCAGCATAGATGGGGGGAAGAGCACAGATACGCAGTATTTT. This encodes CATSIDGGKSTDTQYF.

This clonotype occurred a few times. The CDR3 coding sequence is TGTGCCAGCAGTTCCCCGGTTCGGAGCAACGGGGAAAACATTCAGTACTTC. It encodes CASSSPVRSNGENIQYF. J is TRBJ2-4 and V is TRBV6-5; D might be TRBD2 (5 bases). The CDR3 runs 17 residues. Germline V gives CDR1 MNHEY, CDR2 SVGAGI. The V gene lost 4 bases and the J gene lost 5 bases, with 21 bases spanning the gap.